This TCR beta chain was sequenced for a study of chemoradiotherapy in HPV16-positive cancers. Repertoires were sampled repeatedly during chemoradiotherapy. The V end was cut by 0 bases, the J end by 4 bases, with 15 bases between. The CDR3 contains 16 residues. In germline, CDR1 is SGHDN, CDR2 FVKESK. Here immunoSEQ multiplex PCR was the method, and the copy in TCRdb shows in-frame clones only, minus some. The repertoire holds roughly 29,000 clones, about 90% seen once, with about 20% in the top ten. The sequence derives from a human donor with HPV-associated anogenital cancer. The sample here was blood, taken from a patient who underwent chemoradiotherapy. The chain employs TRBV14 and TRBJ1-2; weak D call: TRBD1 (6 bases). The CDR3 sequence is CASSQDLRGFLYGYTF. The CDR3 coding sequence is TGTGCCAGCAGCCAAGATCTTAGGGGGTTTCTCTATGGCTACACCTTC. The complete variable domain, with remaining parts taken from reference TRBV14 and TRBJ1-2, reads EAGVTQFPSHSVIEKGQTVTLRCDPISGHDNLYWYRRVMGKEIKFLLHFVKESKQDESGMPNNRFLAERTGGTYSTLKVQPAELEDSGVYFCASSQDLRGFLYGYTFGSGTRLTVV.